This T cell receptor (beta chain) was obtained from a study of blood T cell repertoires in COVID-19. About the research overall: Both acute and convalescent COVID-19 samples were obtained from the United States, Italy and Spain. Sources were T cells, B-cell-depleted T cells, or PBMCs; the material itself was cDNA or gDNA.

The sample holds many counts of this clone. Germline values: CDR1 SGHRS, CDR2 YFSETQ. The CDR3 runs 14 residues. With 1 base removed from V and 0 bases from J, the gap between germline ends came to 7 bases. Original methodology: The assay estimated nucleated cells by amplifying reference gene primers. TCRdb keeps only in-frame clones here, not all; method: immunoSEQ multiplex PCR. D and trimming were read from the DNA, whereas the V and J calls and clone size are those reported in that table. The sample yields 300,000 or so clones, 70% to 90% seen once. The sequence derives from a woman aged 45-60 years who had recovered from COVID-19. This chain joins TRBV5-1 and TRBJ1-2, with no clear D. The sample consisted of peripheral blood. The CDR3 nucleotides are TGCGCCAGCAGCTTGAGCGGAGCTAACTATGGCTACACCTTC. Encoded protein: CASSLSGANYGYTF.